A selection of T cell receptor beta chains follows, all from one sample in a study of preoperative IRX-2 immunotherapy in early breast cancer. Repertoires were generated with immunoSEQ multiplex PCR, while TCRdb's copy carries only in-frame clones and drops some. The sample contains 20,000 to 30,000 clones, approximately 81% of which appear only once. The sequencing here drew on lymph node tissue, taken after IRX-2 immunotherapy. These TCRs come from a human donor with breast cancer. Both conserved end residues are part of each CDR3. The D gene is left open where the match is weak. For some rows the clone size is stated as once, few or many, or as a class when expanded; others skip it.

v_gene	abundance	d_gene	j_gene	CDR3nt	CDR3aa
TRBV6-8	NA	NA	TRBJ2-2	TGTGCCAGCAGGGACGGGGGAGGAAGCACCGGGGAGCTGTTTTTT	CASRDGGGSTGELFF
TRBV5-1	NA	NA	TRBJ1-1	TGCGCCAGCAGCACCTCGCCAGGGGTGGAGACTGAAGCTTTCTTT	CASSTSPGVETEAFF
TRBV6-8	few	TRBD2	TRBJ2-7	TGTGCCAGCAGTTACTCGACTAGCGGGACCTACGAGCAGTACTTC	CASSYSTSGTYEQYF
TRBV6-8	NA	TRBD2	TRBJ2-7	TGTGCCAGCAGTAAGCGGGAGGGCCCCTACGAGCAGTACTTC	CASSKREGPYEQYF
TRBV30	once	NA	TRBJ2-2	TGTGCCTGGAGTTACCGTACTAACACCGGGGAGCTGTTTTTT	CAWSYRTNTGELFF
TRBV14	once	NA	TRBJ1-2	TGTGCCAGCAGCCAAGGGGCAGGGAGTTTCGATGGCTACACCTTC	CASSQGAGSFDGYTF
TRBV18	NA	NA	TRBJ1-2	TGTGCCAGCTCACCGTTGGCAGGGGTAGACTATGGCTACACCTTC	CASSPLAGVDYGYTF
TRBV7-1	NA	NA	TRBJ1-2	TGTGCCAGCAGCCCACTGGACGCTAACTATGGCTACACCTTC	CASSPLDANYGYTF
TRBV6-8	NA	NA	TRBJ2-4	TGTGCCAGCAGTTACTCACAAGGGGGGGATAGCTTC	CASSYSQGGDSF
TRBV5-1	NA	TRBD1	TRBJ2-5	TGCGCCAGCAGCTTGGCCTTCTCTAAGACAGGGGGTAGGGAGACCCAGTACTTC	CASSLAFSKTGGRETQYF
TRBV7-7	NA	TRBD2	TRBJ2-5	TGTGCCAGCACCAGACTAGCGGGAGTACAAGAGACCCAGTACTTC	CASTRLAGVQETQYF
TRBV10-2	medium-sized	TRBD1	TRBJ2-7	TGCGCCAGCATCACCGGGACAGTAATATACGAGCAGTACTTC	CASITGTVIYEQYF
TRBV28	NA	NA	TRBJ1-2	TGTGCCAGCAGTGGGCAGACACGGGGCTACACCTTC	CASSGQTRGYTF
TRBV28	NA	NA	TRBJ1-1	TGTGCCAGCAGCACCGGGACAAAGAACACTGAAGCTTTCTTT	CASSTGTKNTEAFF
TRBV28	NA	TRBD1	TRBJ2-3	TGTGCCAGCTTCAGGGGGCGCGGCACAGATACGCAGTATTTT	CASFRGRGTDTQYF
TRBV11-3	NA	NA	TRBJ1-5	TGTGCCAGCAGCCCACGGTCGGGGTGGAGCAATCAGCCCCAGCATTTT	CASSPRSGWSNQPQHF
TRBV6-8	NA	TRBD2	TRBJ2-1	TGTGCCAGCCGGCGGGAGGCCAATGAGCAGTTCTTC	CASRREANEQFF
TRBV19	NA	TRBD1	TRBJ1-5	TGTGCCAGTAGTTCGGGACAGGGCCGAGACGTGCCCCAGCATTTT	CASSSGQGRDVPQHF
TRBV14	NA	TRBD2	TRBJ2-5	TGTGCCAGCAGCCGATTGGGGGGGGAGAGCCAAGAGACCCAGTACTTC	CASSRLGGESQETQYF
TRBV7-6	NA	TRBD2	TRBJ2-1	TGTGCCATCAAGAAGGGATCAGCGGGAGGGCCAGAGACCTACAATGAGCAGTTCTTC	CAIKKGSAGGPETYNEQFF
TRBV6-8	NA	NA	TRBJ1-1	TGTGCCAGCAGTTATTCGGGGGGCCGGACTGAAGCTTTCTTT	CASSYSGGRTEAFF
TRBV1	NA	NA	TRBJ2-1	TGCGCCAGCAGCCAAGATGGACTCCCTTACAATGAGCAGTTCTTC	CASSQDGLPYNEQFF
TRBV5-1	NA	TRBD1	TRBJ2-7	TGCGCCAGCAGCCCCGGGGGACAGGGGTCCTACGAGCAGTACTTC	CASSPGGQGSYEQYF
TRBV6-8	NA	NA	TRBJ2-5	TGTGCCAGCAGTTACTCTGCCAGTTTCGAGACCCAGTACTTC	CASSYSASFETQYF
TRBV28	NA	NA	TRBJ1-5	TGTGCCAGTTCGCGGGGCAGCAATCAGCCCCAGCATTTT	CASSRGSNQPQHF
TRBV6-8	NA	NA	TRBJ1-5	TGTGCCAGCAGTGACAGGAGAAGAAGTGGGCGCGGCAATCAGCCCCAGCATTTT	CASSDRRRSGRGNQPQHF
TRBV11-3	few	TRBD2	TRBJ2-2	TGTGCCAGCGAAGCTAGCGGGAGATACTCCGGGGAGCTGTTTTTT	CASEASGRYSGELFF
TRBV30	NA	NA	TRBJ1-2	TGTGCCTGGTTCAGTTTTTGGGGCAGGGCGGGAGAAGGCTACACCTTC	CAWFSFWGRAGEGYTF
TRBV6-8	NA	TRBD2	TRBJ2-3	TGTGCCAGCAGGACTAGCGGAACCACAGATACGCAGTATTTT	CASRTSGTTDTQYF
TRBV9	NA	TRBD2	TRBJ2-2	TGTGCCTCCGCTTCCGGGACTAGTCGGACCGGGGAGCTGTTTTTT	CASASGTSRTGELFF